This TCR beta chain was profiled in a study of T cell clonality in common variable immunodeficiency. Whole-study results and caveats: TCRbeta clonality was increased in CVID versus healthy controls. Compared with controls, CVID subjects had fewer shared TCRbeta clones.

This clone was seen repeatedly, ten times or more. The antigen remains unidentified. The CDR3 goes on 3 residues after the read ends, and that part is filled in from the germline J gene. Produced via immunoSEQ multiplex PCR; TCRdb's table is partial and in-frame only. Sampling found approximately 44,000 clones, none seen once. Germline CDR1 is LNHDA and CDR2 is SQIVND (reference sequence). V lost 3 bases and J lost 3, with 11 bases in between. This CDR3 comprises 14 residues. The sequence was collected from a person aged 18 to 70 in good health. Sequencing was performed on peripheral blood mononuclear cells. The V gene is TRBV19, the J gene TRBJ1-1; D possibly corresponds to TRBD1 (6 bases). CDR3 residues: CASSMDRSYTEAFF. CDR3 DNA (partial): TGTGCCAGTAGTATGGACAGATCCTACACTGAA.